These 21 T cell receptor beta chains share one sample of origin, sequenced in a study of glioma-infiltrating T cells after dendritic cell vaccination. Clones were read by immunoSEQ multiplex PCR, and TCRdb kept only the in-frame ones, dropping some. The sample has 100,000 or so clones; around 89% are singletons. Described time point: after dendritic cell vaccination, including at tumor progression/relapse. Here the sequenced sample was blood, taken after dendritic cell vaccination. These receptors all stem from a human donor with glioblastoma.

The chain employs TRBV5-4 and TRBJ2-1; 7 nucleotides line up with TRBD2. Germline V CDR1 and CDR2: SGHNT, YYREEE (reference sequence). Unmatched junction bases numbered 6, after V lost 0 bases and J lost 3 bases. This CDR3 contains 16 residues. The CDR3 sequence is CASSLASRGSYNEQFF. The CDR3 DNA follows: TGTGCCAGCAGCTTGGCCTCTCGCGGGAGCTACAATGAGCAGTTCTTC.

The chain has TRBV2 and TRBJ2-5; 15 nucleotides line up with TRBD2. V lost 6 bases to trimming and J lost 4 bases; unmatched junction nucleotides: 9. This CDR3 contains 17 residues. CDR1 SNHLY and CDR2 FYNNEI come from the germline V gene. For the CDR3, the DNA is TGTGCCAGCAGATCCCCGGGACTAGCGGGGGGATTAGAGACCCAGTACTTC. This translates into CASRSPGLAGGLETQYF.

The rearrangement links TRBV6-5 to TRBJ2-3; 11 bases align to TRBD2. The V gene's germline CDR1 is MNHEY and CDR2 SVGAGI. V dropped 6 bases and J dropped 4; count of bases not matched to a gene: 3. This CDR3 spans 14 amino acids. CDR3 amino acids: CASSLTSGADTQYF. CDR3 bases: TGTGCCAGCAGCCTGACTAGCGGGGCAGATACGCAGTATTTT.

This clone was picked up one time. CDR3 in DNA: TGTGCCAGTTGGGGGCGGGAGAAGGGCAATGAGCAGTTCTTC. It codes for CASWGREKGNEQFF. This rearrangement joins TRBV27 to TRBJ2-1, with a weak D call TRBD2 (7 bases). The V and J ends lost 9 bases and 6 bases respectively, with 18 bases between them. Germline V gives CDR1 MNHEY, CDR2 SMNVEV (reference sequence). This CDR3 comprises 14 residues.

The chain carries TRBV5-1 and TRBJ2-7, with D possibly TRBD1 on 5 matching bases. The CDR3 loop spans 13 amino acids. Trimming shortened V by 1 base and J by 4 bases, and 9 bases separated the two germline ends. Looked up from germline, CDR1 is SGHRS and CDR2 is YFSETQ. This CDR3 is CASSLPGRYEQYF. CDR3 coding DNA: TGCGCCAGCAGCTTGCCAGGGCGGTACGAGCAGTACTTC.

This chain links TRBV5-1 with TRBJ1-3; D is perhaps TRBD1 (5 bases). The CDR3 extends over 17 amino acids. The V gene's germline CDR1 is SGHRS and CDR2 YFSETQ. V was shortened by 1 base and J by 1 base, with 15 bases between the two germline ends. As DNA, the CDR3 is TGCGCCAGCAGCTTGAGCCCCGGGACTACTTCTGGAAACACCATATATTTT. Protein sequence: CASSLSPGTTSGNTIYF.

The chain uses TRBV5-5 and TRBJ1-6; TRBD1 agrees at 7 bases. J gave up 4 bases and V 0 bases, and 4 bases lay outside the gene matches. CDR3 size: 16 residues. Germline assignment: CDR1 SGHKS and CDR2 YYEKEE (reference sequence). CDR3 in DNA: TGTGCCAGCAGCTTGGCCGCAGGGGGTTATAATTCACCCCTCCACTTT. Translation gives CASSLAAGGYNSPLHF.

The chain has TRBV6-1 and TRBJ1-2; unclear D gene. The CDR3 sequence is 14 residues long. Trimming removed 6 bases at V and 5 bases at J, with 16 bases between. The germline V gene has CDR1 MNHNS and CDR2 SASEGT. For the CDR3, the DNA is TGTGCCAGCAGGGGAGGTTCGGTACAGTATGGCTACACCTTC. It translates to CASRGGSVQYGYTF.

The chain carries TRBV4-1 and TRBJ2-5; the match to TRBD2 covers 9 bases. V lost 4 bases to trimming and J lost 2 bases; unmatched junction nucleotides: 8. This CDR3 is built from 16 residues. From germline, CDR1 is MGHRA and CDR2 YSYEKL. CDR3 sequence (DNA): TGCGCCAGCAGCCGAGCTAGCGGGGCGGAACAAGAGACCCAGTACTTC. Translated, it gives CASSRASGAEQETQYF.

V gene TRBV11-2 combines with J gene TRBJ1-3, with 7 bases lining up with TRBD1. CDR3 length: 15 residues. Germline CDR1 and CDR2: SGHAT and FQNNGV. J lost 0 bases, V lost 5 bases, and 4 bases had no gene match. For the CDR3, the DNA is TGTGCCAGCAGCCCGGGACAGCTCTCTGGAAACACCATATATTTT. Protein: CASSPGQLSGNTIYF. Complete variable domain (other parts from reference TRBV11-2 and TRBJ1-3): EAGVAQSPRYKIIEKRQSVAFWCNPISGHATLYWYQQILGQGPKLLIQFQNNGVVDDSQLPKDRFSAERLKGVDSTLKIQPAKLEDSAVYLCASSPGQLSGNTIYFGEGSWLTVV.

The V gene is TRBV30, the J gene TRBJ1-1; a weak D match, TRBD1 (5 bases). CDR3 length: 14 amino acids. Per germline, CDR1 GTSNPN and CDR2 SVGIG (reference sequence). V lost 0 bases and J lost 4, with 12 bases in between. The CDR3 region is CAWSVIRGTTEAFF. CDR3 DNA sequence: TGTGCCTGGAGTGTAATTAGGGGAACCACTGAAGCTTTCTTT.

V gene TRBV7-2 combines with J gene TRBJ1-1, with 8 bases identical to TRBD1. This CDR3 region has 17 residues. V was pared by 1 base and J by 0 bases, with 7 bases of the junction left unmatched. The germline CDR1 and CDR2 sequences are SGHTA and FQGNSA. The CDR3 is CASSLVPAGGLNTEAFF. The DNA for the CDR3 is TGTGCCAGCAGCTTAGTCCCGGCAGGGGGCTTGAACACTGAAGCTTTCTTT.

This sequence joins TRBV2 and TRBJ1-2; possibly TRBD1 for D (6 bases). With 4 bases removed from V and 0 bases from J, the gap between germline ends came to 12 bases. The CDR3 runs 15 residues. Per germline, CDR1 SNHLY and CDR2 FYNNEI. CDR3 protein: CASSADRTANYGYTF. DNA for the CDR3: TGTGCCAGCAGTGCCGATAGGACAGCTAACTATGGCTACACCTTC.

The chain employs TRBV7-3 and TRBJ2-7, with a weak D call TRBD1 (5 bases). CDR3 length: 14 amino acids. V was shortened by 1 base and J by 6 bases, with 13 bases between the two germline ends. CDR1 is SGHTA, CDR2 FQGTGA, per germline. Here the CDR3 DNA reads TGTGCCAGCAGCTTAAAGGCAGGGTCTGGCGAGCAGTACTTC. Residues: CASSLKAGSGEQYF.

This rearrangement joins TRBV27 to TRBJ2-3, with 8 bases that match TRBD2. Unmatched junction bases numbered 8, after V lost 6 bases and J lost 0 bases. The germline gives CDR1 MNHEY, CDR2 SMNVEV (reference sequence). CDR3 size: 16 residues. The CDR3 loop reads CASRPRPSGSTDTQYF. CDR3 bases: TGTGCCAGCAGACCTCGCCCTAGCGGGAGCACAGATACGCAGTATTTT.

The rearrangement joins TRBV7-8 to TRBJ2-7, with 8 bases fitting TRBD1. The CDR3 runs 16 residues. CDR1 and CDR2 from the germline V gene are SGHVS and FQNEAQ. J gave up 2 bases and V 2 bases, and 8 bases lay outside the gene matches. CDR3 protein: CASSLRPGQVTYEQYF. CDR3 bases: TGTGCCAGCAGCTTAAGACCGGGACAGGTTACCTACGAGCAGTACTTC.

This chain joins TRBV11-3 and TRBJ2-1; TRBD2 matches at 12 bases. CDR1 and CDR2 from the germline V gene are SGHNT and YENEEA. V lost 5 bases and J lost 10; bases outside the gene matches: 6. This CDR3 is built from 14 residues. Here the CDR3 DNA reads TGTGCCAGCAGCCTAGCGGGAGGGTTCCGCGAGCAGTTCTTC. Amino acids: CASSLAGGFREQFF.

The V call is TRBV20-1, the J call TRBJ1-1; D gene uncertain. Germline-derived CDR1 and CDR2 are DFQATT and SNEGSKA (reference sequence). CDR3 length: 11 amino acids. The CDR3 here is CRGGKGTEAFF. For the CDR3, the DNA is TGCAGGGGCGGGAAGGGCACTGAAGCTTTCTTT.

V is TRBV5-6 and J is TRBJ1-2; D is undetermined. This CDR3 is 15 amino acids long. The V and J ends lost 1 base and 2 bases respectively, with 12 bases between them. Germline values: CDR1 SGHDT, CDR2 YYEEEE. CDR3: CASSLRRGLNYGYTF. The CDR3 DNA follows: TGTGCCAGCAGCTTGAGGCGTGGGCTCAACTATGGCTACACCTTC.

The CDR3 sequence is CASSQDGSGVRSYNEQFF. In DNA form, the CDR3 reads TGCGCCAGCAGCCAAGATGGGTCGGGAGTGCGCTCCTACAATGAGCAGTTCTTC. The J gene is TRBJ2-1, the V gene TRBV4-1, with D possibly matching TRBD2 (6 bases). Germline loops: CDR1 MGHRA, CDR2 YSYEKL. V lost 0 bases to trimming and J lost 0 bases, with 15 bases between them. The CDR3 has 18 amino acids.

The chain carries TRBV27 and TRBJ2-7; D not resolved. The CDR3 length is 11 residues. The V end was cut by 4 bases, the J end by 4 bases, with 5 bases between. The germline CDR1 and CDR2 sequences are MNHEY and SMNVEV (reference sequence). CDR3: CASSYRYEQYF. The CDR3 DNA follows: TGTGCCAGCAGTTATAGATACGAGCAGTACTTC.